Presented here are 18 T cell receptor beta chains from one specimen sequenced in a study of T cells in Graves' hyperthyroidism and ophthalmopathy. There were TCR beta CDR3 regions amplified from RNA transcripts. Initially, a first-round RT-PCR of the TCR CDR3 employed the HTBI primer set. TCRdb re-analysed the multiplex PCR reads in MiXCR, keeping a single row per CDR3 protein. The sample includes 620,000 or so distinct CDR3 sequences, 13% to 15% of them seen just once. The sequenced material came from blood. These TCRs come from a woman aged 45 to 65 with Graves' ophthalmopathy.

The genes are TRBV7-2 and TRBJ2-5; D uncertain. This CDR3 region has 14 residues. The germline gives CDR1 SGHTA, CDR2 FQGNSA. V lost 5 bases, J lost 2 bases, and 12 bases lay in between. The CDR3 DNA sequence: TGTGCCAGCAGCCCACGCCGCCCACAAGAGACCCAGTACTTC. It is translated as CASSPRRPQETQYF.

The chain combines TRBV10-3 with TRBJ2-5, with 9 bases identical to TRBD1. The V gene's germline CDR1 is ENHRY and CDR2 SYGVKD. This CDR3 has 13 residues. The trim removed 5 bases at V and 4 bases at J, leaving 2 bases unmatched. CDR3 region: CAISMTGGETQYF. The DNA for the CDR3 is TGTGCCATCAGTATGACAGGGGGAGAGACCCAGTACTTC.

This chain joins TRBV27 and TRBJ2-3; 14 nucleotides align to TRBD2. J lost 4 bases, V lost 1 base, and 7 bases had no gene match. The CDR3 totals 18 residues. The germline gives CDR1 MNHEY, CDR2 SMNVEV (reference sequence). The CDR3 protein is CASSLFPPGLAGADTQYF. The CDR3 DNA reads TGTGCCAGCAGTTTATTCCCACCGGGACTAGCGGGAGCAGATACGCAGTATTTT.

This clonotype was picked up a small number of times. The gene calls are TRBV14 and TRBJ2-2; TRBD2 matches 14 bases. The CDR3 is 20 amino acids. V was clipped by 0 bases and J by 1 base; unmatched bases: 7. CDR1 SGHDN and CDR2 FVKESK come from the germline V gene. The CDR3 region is CASSQEAGTSGSRNTGELFF. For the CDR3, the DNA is TGTGCCAGCAGCCAAGAAGCCGGGACTAGCGGGAGTAGGAACACCGGGGAGCTGTTTTTT.

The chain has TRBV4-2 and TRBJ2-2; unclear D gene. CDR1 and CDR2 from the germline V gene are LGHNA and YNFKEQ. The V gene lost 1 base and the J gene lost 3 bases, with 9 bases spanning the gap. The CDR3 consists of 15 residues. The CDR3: CASSQVHWDTGELFF. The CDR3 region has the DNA TGTGCCAGCAGCCAAGTTCACTGGGACACCGGGGAGCTGTTTTTT.

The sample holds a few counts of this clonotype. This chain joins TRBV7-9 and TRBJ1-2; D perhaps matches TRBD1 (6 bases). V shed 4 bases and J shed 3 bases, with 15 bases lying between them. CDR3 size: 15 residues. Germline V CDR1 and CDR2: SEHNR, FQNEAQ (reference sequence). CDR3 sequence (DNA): TGTGCCAGCAGCTCGGACGGGACATCTTACTATGGCTACACCTTC. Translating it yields CASSSDGTSYYGYTF. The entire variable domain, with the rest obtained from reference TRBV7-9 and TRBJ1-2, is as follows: DTGVSQNPRHKITKRGQNVTFRCDPISEHNRLYWYRQTLGQGPEFLTYFQNEAQLEKSRLLSDRFSAERPKGSFSTLEIQRTEQGDSAMYLCASSSDGTSYYGYTFGSGTRLTVV.

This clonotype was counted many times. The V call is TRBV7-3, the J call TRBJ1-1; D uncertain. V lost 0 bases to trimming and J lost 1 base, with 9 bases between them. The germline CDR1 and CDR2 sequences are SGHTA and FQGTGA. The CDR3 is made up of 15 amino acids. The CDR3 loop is CASSLTSSENTEAFF. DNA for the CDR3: TGTGCCAGCAGCTTAACTTCGTCAGAGAACACTGAAGCTTTCTTT.

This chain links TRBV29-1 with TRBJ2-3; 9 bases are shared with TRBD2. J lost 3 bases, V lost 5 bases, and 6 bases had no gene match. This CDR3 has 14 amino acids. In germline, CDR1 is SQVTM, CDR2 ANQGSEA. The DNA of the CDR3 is TGCAGCGTTTGTTCTAGCGGGGCTACAGATACGCAGTATTTT. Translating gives CSVCSSGATDTQYF.

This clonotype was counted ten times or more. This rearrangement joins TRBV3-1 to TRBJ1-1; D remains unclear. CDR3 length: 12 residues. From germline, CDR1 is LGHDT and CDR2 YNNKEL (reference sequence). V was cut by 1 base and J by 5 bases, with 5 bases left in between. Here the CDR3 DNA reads TGTGCCAGCAGCCAAGTTAAAACTGAAGCTTTCTTT. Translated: CASSQVKTEAFF.

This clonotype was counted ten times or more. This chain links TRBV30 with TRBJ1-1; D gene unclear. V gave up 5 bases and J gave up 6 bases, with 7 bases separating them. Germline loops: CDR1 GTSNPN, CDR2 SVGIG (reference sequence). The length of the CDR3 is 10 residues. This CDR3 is CAWAGPEAFF. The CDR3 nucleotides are TGTGCCTGGGCCGGGCCTGAAGCTTTCTTT.

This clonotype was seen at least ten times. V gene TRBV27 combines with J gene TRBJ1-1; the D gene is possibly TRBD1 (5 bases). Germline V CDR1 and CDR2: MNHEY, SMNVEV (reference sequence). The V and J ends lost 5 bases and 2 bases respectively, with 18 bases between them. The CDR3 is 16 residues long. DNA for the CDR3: TGTGCCAGCAGTAAATTCGACAGAAGCACTAACACTGAAGCTTTCTTT. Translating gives CASSKFDRSTNTEAFF.

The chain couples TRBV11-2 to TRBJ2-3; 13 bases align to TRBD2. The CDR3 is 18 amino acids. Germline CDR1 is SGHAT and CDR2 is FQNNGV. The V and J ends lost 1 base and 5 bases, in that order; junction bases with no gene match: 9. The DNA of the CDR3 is TGTGCCAGCAGCTTAGCCCGGACTAGCGGGAGTAGTGAAGATACGCAGTATTTT. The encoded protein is CASSLARTSGSSEDTQYF.

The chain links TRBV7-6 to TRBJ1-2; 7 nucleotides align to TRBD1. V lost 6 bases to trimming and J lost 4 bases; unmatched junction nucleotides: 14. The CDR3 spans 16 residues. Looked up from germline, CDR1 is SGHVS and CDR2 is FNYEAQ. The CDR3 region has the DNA TGTGCCAGCAGTATGACAGGGTCCCCAGGCGCCTATGGCTACACCTTC. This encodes CASSMTGSPGAYGYTF.

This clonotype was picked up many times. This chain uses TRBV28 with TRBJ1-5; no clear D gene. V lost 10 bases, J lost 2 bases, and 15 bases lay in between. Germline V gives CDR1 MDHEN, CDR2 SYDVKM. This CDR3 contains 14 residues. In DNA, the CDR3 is TGTGCCACCGATTCCCGCCGGGGCAATCAGCCCCAGCATTTT. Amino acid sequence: CATDSRRGNQPQHF.

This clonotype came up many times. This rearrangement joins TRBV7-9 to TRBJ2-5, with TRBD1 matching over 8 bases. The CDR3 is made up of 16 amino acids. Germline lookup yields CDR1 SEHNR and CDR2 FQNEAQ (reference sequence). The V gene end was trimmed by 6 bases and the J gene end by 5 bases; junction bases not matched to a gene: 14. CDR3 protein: CASRKTTGAEDETQYF. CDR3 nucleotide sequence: TGTGCCAGCAGGAAGACGACAGGGGCGGAGGACGAGACCCAGTACTTC.

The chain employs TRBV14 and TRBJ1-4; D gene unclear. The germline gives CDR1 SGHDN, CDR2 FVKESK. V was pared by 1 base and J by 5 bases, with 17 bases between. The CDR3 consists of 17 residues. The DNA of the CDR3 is TGTGCCAGCAGCCAAGGCTCCTCAGGACGGCAGAATGAAAAACTGTTTTTT. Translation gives CASSQGSSGRQNEKLFF.

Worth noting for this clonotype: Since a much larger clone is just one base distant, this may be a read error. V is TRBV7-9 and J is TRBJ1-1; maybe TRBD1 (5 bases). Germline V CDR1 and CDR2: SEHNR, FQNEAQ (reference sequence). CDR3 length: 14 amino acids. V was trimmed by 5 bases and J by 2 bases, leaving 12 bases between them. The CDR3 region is CASSPAGINTEAFF. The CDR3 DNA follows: TGTGCCAGCAGCCCTGCAGGGATTAACACTGAAGCTTTCTTT.

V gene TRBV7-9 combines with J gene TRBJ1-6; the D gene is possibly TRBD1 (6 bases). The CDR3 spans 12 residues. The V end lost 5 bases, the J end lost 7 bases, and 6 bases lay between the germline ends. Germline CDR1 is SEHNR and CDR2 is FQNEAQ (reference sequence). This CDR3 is CASSQGNSPLHF. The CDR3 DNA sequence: TGTGCCAGCAGCCAGGGGAATTCACCCCTCCACTTT.